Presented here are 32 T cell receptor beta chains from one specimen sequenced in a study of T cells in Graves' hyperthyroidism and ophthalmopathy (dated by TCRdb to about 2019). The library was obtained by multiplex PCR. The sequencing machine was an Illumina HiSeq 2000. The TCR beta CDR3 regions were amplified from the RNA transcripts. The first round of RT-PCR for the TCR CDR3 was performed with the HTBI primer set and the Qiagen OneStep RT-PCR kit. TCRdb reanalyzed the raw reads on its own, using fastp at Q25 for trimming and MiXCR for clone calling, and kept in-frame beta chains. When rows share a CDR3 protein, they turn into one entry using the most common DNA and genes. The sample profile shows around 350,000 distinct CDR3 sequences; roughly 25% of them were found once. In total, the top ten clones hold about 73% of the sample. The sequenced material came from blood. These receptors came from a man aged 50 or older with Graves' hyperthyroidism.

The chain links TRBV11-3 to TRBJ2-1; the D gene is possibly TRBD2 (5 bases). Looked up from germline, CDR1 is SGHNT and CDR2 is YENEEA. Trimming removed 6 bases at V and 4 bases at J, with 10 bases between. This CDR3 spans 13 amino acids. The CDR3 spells CASSGWEYNEQFF. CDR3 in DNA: TGTGCCAGCAGTGGGTGGGAGTACAATGAGCAGTTCTTC.

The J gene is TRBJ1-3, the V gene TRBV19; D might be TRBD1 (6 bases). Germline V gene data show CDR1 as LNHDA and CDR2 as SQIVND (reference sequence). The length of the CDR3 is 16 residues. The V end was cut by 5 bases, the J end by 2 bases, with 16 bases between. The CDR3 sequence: CASSSDPGAAGNTIYF. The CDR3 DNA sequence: TGTGCCAGTAGTTCAGATCCAGGGGCGGCTGGAAACACCATATATTTT.

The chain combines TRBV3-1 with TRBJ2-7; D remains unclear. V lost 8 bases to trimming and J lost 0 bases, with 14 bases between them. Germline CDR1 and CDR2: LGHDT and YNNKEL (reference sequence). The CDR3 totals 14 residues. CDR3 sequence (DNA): TGTGCCAGCGCGCCCCGGATAAGCTCCTACGAGCAGTACTTC. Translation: CASAPRISSYEQYF.

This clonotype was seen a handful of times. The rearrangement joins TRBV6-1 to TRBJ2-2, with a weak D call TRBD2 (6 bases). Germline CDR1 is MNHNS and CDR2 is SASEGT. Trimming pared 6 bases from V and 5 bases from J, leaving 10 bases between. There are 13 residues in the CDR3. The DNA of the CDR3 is TGTGCCAGCAGCTCGGACTATACCGGGGAGCTGTTTTTT. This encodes CASSSDYTGELFF.

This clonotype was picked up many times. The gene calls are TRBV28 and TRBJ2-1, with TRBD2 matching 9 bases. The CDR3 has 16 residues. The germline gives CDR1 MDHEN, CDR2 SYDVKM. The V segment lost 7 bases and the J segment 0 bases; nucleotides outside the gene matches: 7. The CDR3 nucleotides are TGTGCCAGCACGCTAGCGGGACTAAGCTCCTACAATGAGCAGTTCTTC. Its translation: CASTLAGLSSYNEQFF.

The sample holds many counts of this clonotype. The CDR3, as DNA: TGTGCCAGCAGTCGACAGGGGTTTGGCTACACCTTC. It codes for CASSRQGFGYTF. The J gene is TRBJ1-2, the V gene TRBV2, with 8 bases matching TRBD1. Germline CDR1 is SNHLY and CDR2 is FYNNEI. Trimming took 5 bases from V and 7 from J; bases not matched to a gene: 3. The CDR3 has 12 amino acids.

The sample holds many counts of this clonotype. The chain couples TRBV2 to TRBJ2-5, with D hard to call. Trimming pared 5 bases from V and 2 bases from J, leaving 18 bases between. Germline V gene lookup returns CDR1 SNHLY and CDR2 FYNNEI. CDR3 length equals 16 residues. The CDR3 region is CASSLGPLGVQETQYF. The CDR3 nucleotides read TGTGCCAGCAGTCTCGGGCCCCTTGGGGTACAAGAGACCCAGTACTTC.

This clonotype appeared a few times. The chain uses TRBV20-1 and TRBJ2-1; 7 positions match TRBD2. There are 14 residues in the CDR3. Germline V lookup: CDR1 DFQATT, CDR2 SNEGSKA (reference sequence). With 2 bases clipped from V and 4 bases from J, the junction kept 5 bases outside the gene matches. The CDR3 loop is CSARRASGYNEQFF. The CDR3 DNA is TGCAGTGCTAGAAGGGCTAGCGGTTACAATGAGCAGTTCTTC.

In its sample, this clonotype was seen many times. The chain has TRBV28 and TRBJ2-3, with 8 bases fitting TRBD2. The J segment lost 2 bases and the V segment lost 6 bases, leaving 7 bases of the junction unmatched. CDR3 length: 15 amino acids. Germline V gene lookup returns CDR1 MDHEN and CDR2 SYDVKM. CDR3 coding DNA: TGTGCCAGCAGGGGAGGCGGGAGGAACACAGATACGCAGTATTTT. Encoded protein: CASRGGGRNTDTQYF.

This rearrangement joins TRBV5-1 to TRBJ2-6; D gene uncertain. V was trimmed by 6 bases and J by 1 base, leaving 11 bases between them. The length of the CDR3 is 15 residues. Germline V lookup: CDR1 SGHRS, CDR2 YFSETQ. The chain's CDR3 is CASNTGVSGANVLTF. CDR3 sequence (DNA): TGCGCCAGCAATACTGGGGTATCTGGGGCCAACGTCCTGACTTTC.

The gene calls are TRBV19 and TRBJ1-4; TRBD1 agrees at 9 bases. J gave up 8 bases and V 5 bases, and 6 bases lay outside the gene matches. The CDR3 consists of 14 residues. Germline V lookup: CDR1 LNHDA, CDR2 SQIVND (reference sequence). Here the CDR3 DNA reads TGTGCCAGTAGTGGAACAGGGGGCAGCGAAAAACTGTTTTTT. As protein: CASSGTGGSEKLFF.

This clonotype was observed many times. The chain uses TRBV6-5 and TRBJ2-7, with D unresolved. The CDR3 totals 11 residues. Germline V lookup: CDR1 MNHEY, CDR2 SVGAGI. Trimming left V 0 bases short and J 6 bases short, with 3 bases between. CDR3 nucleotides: TGTGCCAGCAGTTACTCGACCGAGCAGTACTTC. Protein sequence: CASSYSTEQYF.

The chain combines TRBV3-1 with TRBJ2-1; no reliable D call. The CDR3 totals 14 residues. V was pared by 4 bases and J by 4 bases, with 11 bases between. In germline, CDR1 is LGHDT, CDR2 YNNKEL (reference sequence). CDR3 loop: CASSPQTLYNEQFF. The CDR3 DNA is TGTGCCAGCAGCCCGCAGACACTTTACAATGAGCAGTTCTTC.

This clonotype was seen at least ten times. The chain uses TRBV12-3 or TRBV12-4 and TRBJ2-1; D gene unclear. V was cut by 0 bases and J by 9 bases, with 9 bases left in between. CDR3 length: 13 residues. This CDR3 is CASSLARRAEQFF. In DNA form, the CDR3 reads TGTGCCAGCAGTTTAGCTCGGAGAGCTGAGCAGTTCTTC.

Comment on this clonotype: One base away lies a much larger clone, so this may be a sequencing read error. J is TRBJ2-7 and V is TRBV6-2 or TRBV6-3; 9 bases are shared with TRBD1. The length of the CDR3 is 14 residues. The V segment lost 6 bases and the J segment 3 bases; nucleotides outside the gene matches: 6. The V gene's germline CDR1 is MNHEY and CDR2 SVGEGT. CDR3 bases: TGTGCCAGCAGCCCCGGGACAGGGTACTACGAGCAGTACTTC. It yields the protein CASSPGTGYYEQYF.

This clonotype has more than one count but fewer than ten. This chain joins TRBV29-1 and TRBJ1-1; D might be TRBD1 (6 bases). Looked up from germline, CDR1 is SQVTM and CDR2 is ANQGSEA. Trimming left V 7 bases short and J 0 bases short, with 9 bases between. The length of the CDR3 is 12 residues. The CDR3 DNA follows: TGCAGCGGACGACAGGTGAACACTGAAGCTTTCTTT. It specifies CSGRQVNTEAFF.

The CDR3 coding sequence is TGTGCCAGCAGCCAAGATAAGGGGGGGAGCACTGAAGCTTTCTTT. It translates to CASSQDKGGSTEAFF. This sequence joins TRBV3-1 and TRBJ1-1; TRBD1 might be the D (6 bases). The germline V gene has CDR1 LGHDT and CDR2 YNNKEL (reference sequence). This CDR3 region has 15 residues. V was trimmed by 0 bases and J by 4 bases, leaving 12 bases between them. The complete variable domain, with remaining parts taken from reference TRBV3-1 and TRBJ1-1, reads DTAVSQTPKYLVTQMGNDKSIKCEQNLGHDTMYWYKQDSKKFLKIMFSYNNKELIINETVPNRFSPKSPDKAHLNLHINSLELGDSAVYFCASSQDKGGSTEAFFGQGTRLTVV.

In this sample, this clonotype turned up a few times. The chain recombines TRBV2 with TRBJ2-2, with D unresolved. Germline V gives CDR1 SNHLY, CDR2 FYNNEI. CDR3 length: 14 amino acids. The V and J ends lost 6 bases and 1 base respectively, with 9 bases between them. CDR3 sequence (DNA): TGTGCCAGCAGCGATCTGAGGAACACCGGGGAGCTGTTTTTT. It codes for CASSDLRNTGELFF.

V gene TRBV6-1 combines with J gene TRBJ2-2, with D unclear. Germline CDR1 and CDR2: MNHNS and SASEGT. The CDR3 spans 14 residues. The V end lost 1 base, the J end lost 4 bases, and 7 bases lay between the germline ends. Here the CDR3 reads CASSEGTGTGELFF. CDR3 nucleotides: TGTGCCAGCAGTGAAGGAACGGGCACCGGGGAGCTGTTTTTT.

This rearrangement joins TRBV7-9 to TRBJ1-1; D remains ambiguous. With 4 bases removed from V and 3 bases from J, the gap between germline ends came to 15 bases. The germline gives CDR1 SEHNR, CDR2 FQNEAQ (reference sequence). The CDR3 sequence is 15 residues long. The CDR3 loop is CASSSDMVWDTEAFF. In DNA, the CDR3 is TGTGCCAGCAGCTCGGATATGGTGTGGGACACTGAAGCTTTCTTT. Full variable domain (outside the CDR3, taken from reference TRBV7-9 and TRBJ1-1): DTGVSQNPRHKITKRGQNVTFRCDPISEHNRLYWYRQTLGQGPEFLTYFQNEAQLEKSRLLSDRFSAERPKGSFSTLEIQRTEQGDSAMYLCASSSDMVWDTEAFFGQGTRLTVV.

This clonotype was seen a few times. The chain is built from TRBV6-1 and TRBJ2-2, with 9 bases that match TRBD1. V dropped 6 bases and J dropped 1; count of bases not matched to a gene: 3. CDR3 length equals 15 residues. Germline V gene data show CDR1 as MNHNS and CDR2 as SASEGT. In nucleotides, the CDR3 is TGTGCCAGCAGCCGGACAGGGGAGAACACCGGGGAGCTGTTTTTT. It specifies CASSRTGENTGELFF.

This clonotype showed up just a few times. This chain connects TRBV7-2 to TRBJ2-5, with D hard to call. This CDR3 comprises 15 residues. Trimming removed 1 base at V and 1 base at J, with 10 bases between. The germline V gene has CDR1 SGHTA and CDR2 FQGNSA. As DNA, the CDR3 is TGTGCCAGCAGCTTAGTTGCACACTTCCAAGAGACCCAGTACTTC. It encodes CASSLVAHFQETQYF.

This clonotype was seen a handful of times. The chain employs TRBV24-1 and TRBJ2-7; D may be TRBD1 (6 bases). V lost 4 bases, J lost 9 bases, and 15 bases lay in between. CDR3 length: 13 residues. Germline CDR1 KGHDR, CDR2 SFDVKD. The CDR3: CATSDRTDFGQYF. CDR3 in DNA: TGTGCCACCAGTGACCGGACAGATTTTGGGCAGTACTTC.

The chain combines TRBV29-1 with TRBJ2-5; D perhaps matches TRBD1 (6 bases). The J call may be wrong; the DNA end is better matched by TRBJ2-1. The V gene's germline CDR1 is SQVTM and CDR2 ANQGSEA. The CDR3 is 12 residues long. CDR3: CSASRGRETQFF. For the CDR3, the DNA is TGCAGCGCGTCCAGGGGTCGAGAGACCCAGTTCTTC.

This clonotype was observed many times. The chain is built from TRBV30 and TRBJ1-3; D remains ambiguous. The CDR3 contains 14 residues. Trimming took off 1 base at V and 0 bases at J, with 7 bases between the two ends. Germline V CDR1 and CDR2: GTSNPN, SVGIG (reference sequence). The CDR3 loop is CAWSGDSSGNTIYF. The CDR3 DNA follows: TGTGCCTGGAGTGGGGATAGCTCTGGAAACACCATATATTTT.

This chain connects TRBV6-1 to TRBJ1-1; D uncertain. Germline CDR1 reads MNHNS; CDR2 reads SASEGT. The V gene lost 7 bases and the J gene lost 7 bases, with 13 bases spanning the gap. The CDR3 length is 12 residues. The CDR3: CASNPLAREAFF. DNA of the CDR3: TGTGCCAGCAATCCCCTGGCACGTGAAGCTTTCTTT.

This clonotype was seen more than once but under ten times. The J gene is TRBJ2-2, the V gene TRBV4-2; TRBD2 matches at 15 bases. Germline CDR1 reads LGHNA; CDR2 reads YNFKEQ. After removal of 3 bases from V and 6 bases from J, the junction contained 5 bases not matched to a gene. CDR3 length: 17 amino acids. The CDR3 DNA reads TGTGCCAGCAGCCAGGGGACTAGCGGGAGGCCTCCCGGGGAGCTGTTTTTT. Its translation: CASSQGTSGRPPGELFF.

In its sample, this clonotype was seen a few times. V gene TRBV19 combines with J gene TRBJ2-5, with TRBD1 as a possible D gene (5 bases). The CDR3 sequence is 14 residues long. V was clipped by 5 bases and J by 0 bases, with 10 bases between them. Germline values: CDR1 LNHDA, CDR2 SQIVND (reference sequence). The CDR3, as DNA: TGTGCCAGTAGTTGGAACAGGTACCAAGAGACCCAGTACTTC. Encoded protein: CASSWNRYQETQYF. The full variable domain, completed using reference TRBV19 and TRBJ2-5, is DGGITQSPKYLFRKEGQNVTLSCEQNLNHDAMYWYRQDPGQGLRLIYYSQIVNDFQKGDIAEGYSVSREKKESFPLTVTSAQKNPTAFYLCASSWNRYQETQYFGPGTRLLVL.

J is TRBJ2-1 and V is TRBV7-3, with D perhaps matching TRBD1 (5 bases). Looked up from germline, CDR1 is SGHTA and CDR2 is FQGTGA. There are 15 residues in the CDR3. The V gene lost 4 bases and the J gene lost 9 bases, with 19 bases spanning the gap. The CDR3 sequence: CASSSQLTGRGEQFF. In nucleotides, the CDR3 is TGTGCCAGCAGCTCTCAGCTTACAGGAAGAGGTGAGCAGTTCTTC.

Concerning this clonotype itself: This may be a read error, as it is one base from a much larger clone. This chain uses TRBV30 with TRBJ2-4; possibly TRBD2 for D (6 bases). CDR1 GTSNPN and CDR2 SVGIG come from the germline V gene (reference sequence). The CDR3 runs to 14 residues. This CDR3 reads CAWSVGGTKTIQYF. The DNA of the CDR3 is TGTGCCTGGAGTGTAGGCGGGACCAAAACCATTCAGTACTTC.

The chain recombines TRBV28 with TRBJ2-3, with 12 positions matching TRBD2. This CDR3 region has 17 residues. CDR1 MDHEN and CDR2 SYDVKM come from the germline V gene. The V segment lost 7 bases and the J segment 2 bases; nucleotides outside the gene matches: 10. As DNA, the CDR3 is TGTGCCAGCACTACTGGGCGGACTAGCGGGGTCACAGATACGCAGTATTTT. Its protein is CASTTGRTSGVTDTQYF.

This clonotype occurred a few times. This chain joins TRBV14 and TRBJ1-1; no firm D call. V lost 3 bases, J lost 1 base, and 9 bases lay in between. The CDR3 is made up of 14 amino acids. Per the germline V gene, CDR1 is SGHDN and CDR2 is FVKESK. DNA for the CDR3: TGTGCCAGCAGCCAGGAATATAGGAACACTGAAGCTTTCTTT. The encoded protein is CASSQEYRNTEAFF.